Below, 18 T cell receptor beta chains from the same sample are listed, as sequenced in a study of shared clonotypes between healthy human individuals. Data came from immunoSEQ multiplex PCR; TCRdb stores just in-frame clones and leaves some out. The sample holds 900,000 to 1,200,000 clones, 70% to 80% seen once. Material for sequencing was memory CD4+ T cells from PBMCs. Regarding subset: CD45RA-negative fraction. These receptors originate from a man younger than 35 in good health. Some clones in this sample may be carry-over from other donors' samples.

V usage is TRBV4-1 and J usage is TRBJ1-5; the D is unclear. This CDR3 region has 13 residues. Germline V CDR1 and CDR2: MGHRA, YSYEKL. V lost 1 base and J lost 9, with 10 bases in between. The DNA of the CDR3 is TGCGCCAGCAGCCAAGTCGGAGCCGGGCCCCAGCATTTT. As protein: CASSQVGAGPQHF.

The CDR3 coding sequence is TGCGCCAGCAGCTTCGCGGGAGGGCCGCCAGATACGCAGTATTTT. Protein product: CASSFAGGPPDTQYF. J is TRBJ2-3 and V is TRBV5-1; 9 positions match TRBD2. V dropped 2 bases and J dropped 4; count of bases not matched to a gene: 5. This CDR3 contains 15 residues. Germline CDR1 SGHRS, CDR2 YFSETQ. The complete variable domain, with remaining parts taken from reference TRBV5-1 and TRBJ2-3, reads KAGVTQTPRYLIKTRGQQVTLSCSPISGHRSVSWYQQTPGQGLQFLFEYFSETQRNKGNFPGRFSGRQFSNSRSEMNVSTLELGDSALYLCASSFAGGPPDTQYFGPGTRLTVL.

This chain connects TRBV7-6 to TRBJ2-7, with 10 bases lining up with TRBD1. V was clipped by 5 bases and J by 4 bases; unmatched bases: 5. Germline V gene sequence: CDR1 SGHVS, CDR2 FNYEAQ. The CDR3 runs to 14 residues. The CDR3 region has the DNA TGTGCCAGCAGCGTCGGACAGGGGGGGTACGAGCAGTACTTC. It translates to CASSVGQGGYEQYF.

This clone was seen a single time. The chain has TRBV6-4 and TRBJ2-1, with a weak D call TRBD1 (6 bases). The CDR3 is made up of 15 amino acids. Deletions cut 5 bases from V and 0 bases from J, with 11 bases between. Germline V gene sequence: CDR1 MRHNA, CDR2 SNTAGT. This chain's CDR3 is CASSPDRSSYNEQFF. In nucleotides, the CDR3 is TGTGCCAGCAGTCCTGACAGGAGCTCCTACAATGAGCAGTTCTTC.

The gene calls are TRBV19 and TRBJ1-1, with D uncertain. The CDR3 is 13 amino acids. V lost 3 bases, J lost 3 bases, and 8 bases lay in between. Germline-derived CDR1 and CDR2 are LNHDA and SQIVND (reference sequence). The CDR3 DNA is TGTGCCAGTAGTATTAATATCTACACTGAAGCTTTCTTT. It specifies CASSINIYTEAFF.

The V and J genes are TRBV7-3 and TRBJ2-3; D is perhaps TRBD2 (7 bases). The V end lost 5 bases, the J end lost 3 bases, and 12 bases lay between the germline ends. The CDR3 extends over 14 amino acids. The germline V gene has CDR1 SGHTA and CDR2 FQGTGA. The DNA of the CDR3 is TGTGCCAGCAGCCCGGGGGGCTCTACAGATACGCAGTATTTT. Translation: CASSPGGSTDTQYF.

V usage is TRBV7-9 and J usage is TRBJ2-2; perhaps TRBD1 as D (6 bases). V lost 4 bases and J 10 bases, leaving 16 bases between the germline ends. Germline V gene lookup returns CDR1 SEHNR and CDR2 FQNEAQ (reference sequence). The CDR3 extends over 14 amino acids. CDR3 loop: CASSSDRLGKELFF. As DNA, the CDR3 is TGTGCCAGCAGCTCAGACAGGCTCGGGAAGGAGCTGTTTTTT.

The chain couples TRBV7-2 to TRBJ2-7; the D is unclear. The CDR3 is made up of 14 amino acids. Germline V lookup: CDR1 SGHTA, CDR2 FQGNSA. V was pared by 6 bases and J by 2 bases, with 14 bases between. CDR3 nucleotide sequence: TGTGCCAGCAGTTACCCTGGCGTCGCCTACGAGCAGTACTTC. Its protein product is CASSYPGVAYEQYF.

The chain recombines TRBV5-1 with TRBJ2-4, with D possibly TRBD2 on 6 matching bases. The germline V gene encodes CDR1 SGHRS and CDR2 YFSETQ. Deletions cut 0 bases from V and 7 bases from J, with 11 bases between. This CDR3 region has 14 residues. DNA for the CDR3: TGCGCCAGCAGCTTGGCGGAGGGCTGGAACATTCAGTACTTC. Translating gives CASSLAEGWNIQYF.

This clone was detected ten times or more. This rearrangement joins TRBV5-1 to TRBJ1-2; no clear D. This CDR3 has 14 amino acids. V was clipped by 4 bases and J by 7 bases, with 17 bases between them. Germline-derived CDR1 and CDR2 are SGHRS and YFSETQ. Written as DNA, the CDR3 is TGCGCCAGCAGCAGGGAACCGGGTAACCTTGGCTACACCTTC. Translated: CASSREPGNLGYTF.

This clone appeared once. The chain links TRBV7-3 to TRBJ2-1; 12 bases match TRBD2. The V and J ends lost 5 bases and 5 bases, in that order; junction bases with no gene match: 4. In germline, CDR1 is SGHTA, CDR2 FQGTGA. This CDR3 is 15 amino acids long. The CDR3 DNA follows: TGTGCCAGCAGCCGGACTAGCGGGACCAACAATGAGCAGTTCTTC. Protein product: CASSRTSGTNNEQFF.

J is TRBJ1-4 and V is TRBV2; 7 nucleotides line up with TRBD1. Germline V gene lookup returns CDR1 SNHLY and CDR2 FYNNEI. Unmatched junction bases numbered 4, after V lost 5 bases and J lost 1 base. This CDR3 spans 15 amino acids. The CDR3 DNA is TGTGCCAGCAGTTGGACAGGCCAAACTAATGAAAAACTGTTTTTT. This codes for CASSWTGQTNEKLFF.

This chain uses TRBV5-1 with TRBJ1-4, with TRBD1 matching over 7 bases. The germline CDR1 and CDR2 sequences are SGHRS and YFSETQ. CDR3 length equals 17 residues. J lost 0 bases, V lost 0 bases, and 5 bases had no gene match. The CDR3 DNA reads TGCGCCAGCAGCTTGGAAGGGGGCAGGGCAACTAATGAAAAACTGTTTTTT. It is translated as CASSLEGGRATNEKLFF.

Remarks on this clone: Other DNA sequences in this sample translate to the same CDR3. The chain has TRBV5-1 and TRBJ2-7; TRBD2 aligns across 10 bases. In germline, CDR1 is SGHRS, CDR2 YFSETQ. This CDR3 is 15 amino acids long. The V and J ends lost 4 bases and 2 bases, in that order; junction bases with no gene match: 6. The CDR3 loop reads CASSPRTSGAYEQYF. In nucleotides, the CDR3 is TGCGCCAGCAGCCCTCGGACTAGCGGAGCCTACGAGCAGTACTTC.

The chain has TRBV5-8 and TRBJ2-2, with D possibly called TRBD1 or TRBD2 (5 bases each). The CDR3 loop spans 17 amino acids. V was pared by 3 bases and J by 5 bases, with 20 bases between. Germline V gene lookup returns CDR1 SGHTS and CDR2 YDEGEE. The CDR3 region is CASSSRTHRSGTGELFF. CDR3 in DNA: TGTGCCAGCAGCTCGCGGACACATAGGTCGGGGACCGGGGAGCTGTTTTTT.

This clone occurred once. V gene TRBV11-2 combines with J gene TRBJ2-5; 12 nucleotides line up with TRBD2. From germline, CDR1 is SGHAT and CDR2 FQNNGV. V lost 5 bases and J lost 11; bases outside the gene matches: 12. The CDR3 is made up of 15 amino acids. The CDR3 reads CASSQKTSGSREQYF. The CDR3 DNA reads as TGTGCCAGCAGCCAGAAGACTAGCGGGAGTAGAGAGCAGTACTTC.

V is TRBV27 and J is TRBJ2-1; 12 bases are shared with TRBD1. Germline trimming cut 5 bases from V and 10 bases from J; bases unmatched to any gene: 12. This CDR3 has 16 amino acids. Germline loops: CDR1 MNHEY, CDR2 SMNVEV (reference sequence). The CDR3 DNA is TGTGCCAGCAGTCCCTGGGGACAGGGGGCGCTTTGGGAGCAGTTCTTC. It encodes CASSPWGQGALWEQFF.

The chain links TRBV11-2 to TRBJ2-1; no clear D. This CDR3 contains 16 residues. The germline V gene has CDR1 SGHAT and CDR2 FQNNGV. The V end lost 5 bases, the J end lost 6 bases, and 20 bases lay between the germline ends. CDR3 nucleotide sequence: TGTGCCAGCAGCATTTCATCGGTTCCCGATGGCAATGAGCAGTTCTTC. Translating it yields CASSISSVPDGNEQFF.